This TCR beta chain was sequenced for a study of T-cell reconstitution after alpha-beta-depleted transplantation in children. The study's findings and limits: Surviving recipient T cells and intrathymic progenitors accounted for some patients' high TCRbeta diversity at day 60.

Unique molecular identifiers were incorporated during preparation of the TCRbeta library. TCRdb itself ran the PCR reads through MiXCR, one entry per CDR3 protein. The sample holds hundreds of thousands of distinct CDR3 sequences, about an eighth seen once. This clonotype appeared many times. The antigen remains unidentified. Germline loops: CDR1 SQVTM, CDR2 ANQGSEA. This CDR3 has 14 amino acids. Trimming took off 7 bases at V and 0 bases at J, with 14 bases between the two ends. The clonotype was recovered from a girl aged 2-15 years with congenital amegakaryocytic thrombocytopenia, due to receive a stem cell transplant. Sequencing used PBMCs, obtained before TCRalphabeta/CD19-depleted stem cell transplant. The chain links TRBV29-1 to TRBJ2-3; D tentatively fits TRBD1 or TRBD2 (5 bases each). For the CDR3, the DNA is TGCAGCGCTTGGGACCGAGCTAGCACAGATACGCAGTATTTT. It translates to CSAWDRASTDTQYF.